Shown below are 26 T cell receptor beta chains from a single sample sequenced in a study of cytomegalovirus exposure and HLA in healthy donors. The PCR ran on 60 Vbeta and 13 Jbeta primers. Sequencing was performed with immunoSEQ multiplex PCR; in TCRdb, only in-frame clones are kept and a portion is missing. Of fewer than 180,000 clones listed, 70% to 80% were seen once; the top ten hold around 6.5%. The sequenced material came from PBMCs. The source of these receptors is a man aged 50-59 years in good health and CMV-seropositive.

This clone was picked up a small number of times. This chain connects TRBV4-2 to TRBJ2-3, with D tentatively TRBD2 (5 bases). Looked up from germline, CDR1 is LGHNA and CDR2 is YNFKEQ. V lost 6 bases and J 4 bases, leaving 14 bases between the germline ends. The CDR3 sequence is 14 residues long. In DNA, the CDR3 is TGTGCCAGCAGTCTCCTAGAGGGCGCAGATACGCAGTATTTT. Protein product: CASSLLEGADTQYF.

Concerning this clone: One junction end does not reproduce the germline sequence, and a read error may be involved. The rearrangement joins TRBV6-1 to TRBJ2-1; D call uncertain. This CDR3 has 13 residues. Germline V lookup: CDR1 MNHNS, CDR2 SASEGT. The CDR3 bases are TGTGTCAGCAGTGAAGATAGAGGAACCCCAGAGTTCTTC. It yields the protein CVSSEDRGTPEFF.

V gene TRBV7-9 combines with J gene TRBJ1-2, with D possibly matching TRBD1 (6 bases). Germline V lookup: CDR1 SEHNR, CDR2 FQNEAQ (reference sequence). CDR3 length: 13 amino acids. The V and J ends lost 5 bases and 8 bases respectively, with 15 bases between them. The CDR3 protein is CASSQQGVEGYTF. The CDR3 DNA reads TGTGCCAGCAGCCAACAGGGAGTAGAAGGCTACACCTTC.

The CDR3 sequence: CASSINPGQGSGEQFF. For the CDR3, the DNA is TGTGCCAGCAGCATCAACCCCGGACAGGGAAGTGGTGAGCAGTTCTTC. V usage is TRBV7-6 and J usage is TRBJ2-1, with TRBD1 matching 8 bases. From germline, CDR1 is SGHVS and CDR2 FNYEAQ. The CDR3 extends over 16 amino acids. The ends lost 5 bases at V and 9 bases at J; junction bases unmatched: 15.

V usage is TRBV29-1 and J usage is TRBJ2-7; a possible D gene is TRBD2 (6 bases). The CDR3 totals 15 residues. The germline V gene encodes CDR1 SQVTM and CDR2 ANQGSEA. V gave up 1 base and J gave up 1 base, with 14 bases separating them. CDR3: CSVEVVGRRSYEQYF. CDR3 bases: TGCAGCGTTGAAGTTGTCGGGAGAAGGTCCTACGAGCAGTACTTC.

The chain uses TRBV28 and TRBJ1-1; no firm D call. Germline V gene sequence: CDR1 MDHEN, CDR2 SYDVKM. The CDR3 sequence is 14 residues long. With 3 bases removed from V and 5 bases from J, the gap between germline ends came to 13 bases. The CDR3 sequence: CASSFLGGGTEAFF. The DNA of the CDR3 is TGTGCCAGCAGTTTCTTGGGTGGAGGGACTGAAGCTTTCTTT.

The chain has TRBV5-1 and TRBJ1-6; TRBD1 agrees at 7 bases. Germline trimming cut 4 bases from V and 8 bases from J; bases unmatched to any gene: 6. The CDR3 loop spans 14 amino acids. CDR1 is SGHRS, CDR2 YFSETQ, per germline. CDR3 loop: CASSVGTVYSPLHF. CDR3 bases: TGCGCCAGCAGCGTTGGGACAGTCTATTCACCCCTCCACTTT.

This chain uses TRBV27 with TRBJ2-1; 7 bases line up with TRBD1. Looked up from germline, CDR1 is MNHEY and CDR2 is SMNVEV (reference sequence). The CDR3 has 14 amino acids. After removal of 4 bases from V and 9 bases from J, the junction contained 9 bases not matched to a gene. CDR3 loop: CASSSTGPSTEQFF. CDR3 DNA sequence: TGTGCCAGCAGTTCGACAGGGCCCTCAACTGAGCAGTTCTTC.

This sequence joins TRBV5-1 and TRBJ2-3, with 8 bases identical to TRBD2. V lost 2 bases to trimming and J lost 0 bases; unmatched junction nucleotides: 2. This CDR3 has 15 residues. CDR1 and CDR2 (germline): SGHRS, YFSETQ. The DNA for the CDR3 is TGCGCCAGCAGCTTACTAGCGGCTAGCACAGATACGCAGTATTTT. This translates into CASSLLAASTDTQYF.

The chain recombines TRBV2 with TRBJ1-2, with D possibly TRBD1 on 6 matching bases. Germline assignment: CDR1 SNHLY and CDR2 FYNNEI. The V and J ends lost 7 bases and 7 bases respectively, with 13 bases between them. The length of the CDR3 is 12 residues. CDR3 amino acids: CASNRDLSGYTF. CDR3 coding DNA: TGTGCCAGCAACAGGGATCTCTCTGGCTACACCTTC.

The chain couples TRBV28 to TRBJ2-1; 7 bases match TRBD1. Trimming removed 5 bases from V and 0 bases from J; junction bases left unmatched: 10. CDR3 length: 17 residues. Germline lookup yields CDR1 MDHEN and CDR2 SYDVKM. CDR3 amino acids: CASSLPGQSYSYNEQFF. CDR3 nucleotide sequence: TGTGCCAGCAGTCTACCGGGACAGTCCTACTCCTACAATGAGCAGTTCTTC.

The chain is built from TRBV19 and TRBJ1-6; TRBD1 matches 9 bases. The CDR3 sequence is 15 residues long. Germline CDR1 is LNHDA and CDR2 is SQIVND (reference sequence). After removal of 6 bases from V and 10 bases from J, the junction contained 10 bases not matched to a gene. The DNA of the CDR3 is TGTGCCAGTAGCACGACAGGGGGAAGTTGGTCACCCCTCCACTTT. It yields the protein CASSTTGGSWSPLHF.

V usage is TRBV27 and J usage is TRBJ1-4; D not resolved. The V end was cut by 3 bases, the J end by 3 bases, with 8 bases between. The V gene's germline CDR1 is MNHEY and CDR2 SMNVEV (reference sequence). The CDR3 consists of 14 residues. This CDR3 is CASSFESANEKLFF. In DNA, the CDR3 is TGTGCCAGCAGTTTTGAGTCGGCTAATGAAAAACTGTTTTTT. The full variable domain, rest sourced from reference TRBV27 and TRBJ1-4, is EAQVTQNPRYLITVTGKKLTVTCSQNMNHEYMSWYRQDPGLGLRQIYYSMNVEVTDKGDVPEGYKVSRKEKRNFPLILESPSPNQTSLYFCASSFESANEKLFFGSGTQLSVL.

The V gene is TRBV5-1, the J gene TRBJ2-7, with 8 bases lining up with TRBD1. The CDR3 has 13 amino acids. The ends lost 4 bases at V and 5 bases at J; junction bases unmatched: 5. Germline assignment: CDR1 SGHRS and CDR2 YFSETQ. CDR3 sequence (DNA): TGCGCCAGCAGCCCGGACAGGGAGCACGAGCAGTACTTC. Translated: CASSPDREHEQYF.

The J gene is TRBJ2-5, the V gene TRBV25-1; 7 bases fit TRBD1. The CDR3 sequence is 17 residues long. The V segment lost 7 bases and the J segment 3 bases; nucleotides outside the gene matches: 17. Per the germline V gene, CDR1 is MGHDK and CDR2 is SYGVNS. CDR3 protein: CASTNLPGEGGEETQYF. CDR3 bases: TGTGCCAGCACGAACCTCCCCGGAGAAGGGGGCGAAGAGACCCAGTACTTC.

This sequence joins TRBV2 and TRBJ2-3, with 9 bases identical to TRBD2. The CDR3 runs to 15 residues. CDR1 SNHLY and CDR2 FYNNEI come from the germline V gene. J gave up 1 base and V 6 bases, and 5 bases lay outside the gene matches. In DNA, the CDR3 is TGTGCCAGCAGACCCTCTAGCGGGGGCACAGATACGCAGTATTTT. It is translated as CASRPSSGGTDTQYF.

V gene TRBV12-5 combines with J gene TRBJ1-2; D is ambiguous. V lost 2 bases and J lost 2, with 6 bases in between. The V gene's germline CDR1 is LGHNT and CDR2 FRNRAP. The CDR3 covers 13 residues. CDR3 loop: CASGLPGNYGYTF. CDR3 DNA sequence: TGTGCTAGTGGTTTGCCGGGGAACTATGGCTACACCTTC.

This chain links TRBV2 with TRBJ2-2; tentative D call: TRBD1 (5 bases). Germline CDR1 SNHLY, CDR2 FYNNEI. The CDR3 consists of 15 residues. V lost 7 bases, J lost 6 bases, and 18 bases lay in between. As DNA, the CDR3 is TGTGCCAGCAAAGAGCAGGGCGCTACCCCCGGGGAGCTGTTTTTT. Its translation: CASKEQGATPGELFF.

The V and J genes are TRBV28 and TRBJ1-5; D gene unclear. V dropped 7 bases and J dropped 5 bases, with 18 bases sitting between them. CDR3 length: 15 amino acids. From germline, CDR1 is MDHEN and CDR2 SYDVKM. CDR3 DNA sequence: TGTGCCAGCACCTTCCTCCTACGCGGGGATCAGCCCCAGCATTTT. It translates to CASTFLLRGDQPQHF.

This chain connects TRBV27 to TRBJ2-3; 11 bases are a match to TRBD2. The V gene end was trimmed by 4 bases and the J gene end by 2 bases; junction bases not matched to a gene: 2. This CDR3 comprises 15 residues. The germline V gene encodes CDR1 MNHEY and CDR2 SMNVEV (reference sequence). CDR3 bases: TGTGCCAGCAGTTCACTAGCGGGAGTCACAGATACGCAGTATTTT. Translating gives CASSSLAGVTDTQYF.

The CDR3: CASSIFGSGVGNEQFF. CDR3 DNA: TGTGCCAGTAGTATTTTCGGGTCGGGAGTGGGCAATGAGCAGTTCTTC. The V call is TRBV19, the J call TRBJ2-1, with D possibly TRBD2 on 6 matching bases. The V end was cut by 3 bases, the J end by 6 bases, with 18 bases between. Germline V gene sequence: CDR1 LNHDA, CDR2 SQIVND (reference sequence). CDR3 length equals 16 residues.

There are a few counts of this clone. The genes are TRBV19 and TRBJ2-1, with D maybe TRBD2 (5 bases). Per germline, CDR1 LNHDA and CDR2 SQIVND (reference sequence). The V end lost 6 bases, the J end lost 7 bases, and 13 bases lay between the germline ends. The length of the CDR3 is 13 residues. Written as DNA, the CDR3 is TGTGCCAGTAGAGGGTTACTAGGAAATGAGCAGTTCTTC. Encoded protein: CASRGLLGNEQFF.

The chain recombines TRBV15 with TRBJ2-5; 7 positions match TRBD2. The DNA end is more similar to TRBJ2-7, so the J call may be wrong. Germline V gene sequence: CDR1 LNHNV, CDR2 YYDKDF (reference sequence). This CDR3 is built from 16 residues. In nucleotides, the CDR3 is TGTGCCACCAGCCGTCAGGCGGGAGCACTCTCCTACGAGCAGTACTTC. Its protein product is CATSRQAGALSYEQYF.

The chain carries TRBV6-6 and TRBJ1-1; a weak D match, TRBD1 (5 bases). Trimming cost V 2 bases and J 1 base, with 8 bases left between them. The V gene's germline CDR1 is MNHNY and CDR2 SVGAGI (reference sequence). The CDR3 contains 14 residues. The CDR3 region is CASSYTRANTEAFF. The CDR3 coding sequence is TGTGCCAGCAGTTACACCAGGGCGAACACTGAAGCTTTCTTT.

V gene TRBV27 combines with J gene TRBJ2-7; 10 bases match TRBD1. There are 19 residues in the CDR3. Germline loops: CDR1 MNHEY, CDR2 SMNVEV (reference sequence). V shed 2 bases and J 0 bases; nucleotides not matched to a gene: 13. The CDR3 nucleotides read TGTGCCAGCAGTTTAAAGGTGACAGGGGGCATCTCCCCCTCCTACGAGCAGTACTTC. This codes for CASSLKVTGGISPSYEQYF.

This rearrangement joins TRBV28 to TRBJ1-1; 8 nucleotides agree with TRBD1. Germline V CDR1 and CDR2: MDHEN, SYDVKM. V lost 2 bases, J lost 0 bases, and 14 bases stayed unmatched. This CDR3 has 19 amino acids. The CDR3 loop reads CASSLLFGQGRDMNTEAFF. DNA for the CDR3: TGTGCCAGCAGTTTACTCTTCGGACAGGGAAGGGATATGAACACTGAAGCTTTCTTT.